This TCR beta chain is drawn from a study of long-term antiretroviral therapy in people with HIV. Study as a whole: Of all samples, the earliest predate the 2015 immediate-ART recommendation by about a decade. Study-wide results and limits: CDR3 length ranges were narrower in HIV repertoires than in controls. No data were available on ART adherence, viral resistance or therapy changes. The ART regimens used between about 2004 and 2018 may be less effective than current ones.

It was version v3.0 of the immunoSEQ assay that was run at survey level. The data were produced by immunoSEQ multiplex PCR, yet TCRdb's version contains in-frame clones alone and is incomplete. The table has roughly 23,000 clones, 85% to 90% seen once. The V end was cut by 1 base, the J end by 1 base, with 11 bases between. The CDR3 has 15 residues. Germline CDR1 reads SGHKS; CDR2 reads YYEKEE (reference sequence). As concerns this clone: The target antigen is unknown.

Material: unsorted PBMCs, obtained 1.8 years before starting antiretroviral therapy. The J gene is TRBJ1-1, the V gene TRBV5-5; D is undetermined. This receptor was obtained from a woman aged 30 to 39 with HIV. The CDR3 coding sequence is TGTGCCAGCAGCTTGTTGCCCGAGGGGAACACTGAAGCTTTCTTT. This encodes CASSLLPEGNTEAFF.